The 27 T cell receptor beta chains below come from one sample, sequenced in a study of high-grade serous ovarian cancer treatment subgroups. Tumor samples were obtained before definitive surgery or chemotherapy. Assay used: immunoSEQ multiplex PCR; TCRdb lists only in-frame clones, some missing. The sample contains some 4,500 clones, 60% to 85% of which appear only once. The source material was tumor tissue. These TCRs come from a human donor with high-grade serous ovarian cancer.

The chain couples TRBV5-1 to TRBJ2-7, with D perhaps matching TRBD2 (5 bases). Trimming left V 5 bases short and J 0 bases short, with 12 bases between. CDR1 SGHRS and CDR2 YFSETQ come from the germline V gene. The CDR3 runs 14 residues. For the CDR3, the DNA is TGCGCCAGCAGGGACTTCACTACCTCCTACGAGCAGTACTTC. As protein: CASRDFTTSYEQYF.

The DNA for the CDR3 is TGTGCCTGTAGGCGGGCCGGAGGAGGGAACAATGAGCAGTTCTTC. Protein product: CACRRAGGGNNEQFF. The chain couples TRBV30 to TRBJ2-1; a weak D match, TRBD2 (6 bases). Trimming removed 6 bases from V and 5 bases from J, with 20 bases in between. Germline V gene sequence: CDR1 GTSNPN, CDR2 SVGIG (reference sequence). This CDR3 comprises 15 residues.

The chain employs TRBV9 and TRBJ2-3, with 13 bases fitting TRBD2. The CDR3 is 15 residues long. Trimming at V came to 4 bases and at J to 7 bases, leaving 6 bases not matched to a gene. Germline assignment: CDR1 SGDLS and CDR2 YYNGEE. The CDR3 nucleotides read TGTGCCAGCAGCCCTGGGACTAGCGGGGTATATACGCAGTATTTT. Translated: CASSPGTSGVYTQYF.

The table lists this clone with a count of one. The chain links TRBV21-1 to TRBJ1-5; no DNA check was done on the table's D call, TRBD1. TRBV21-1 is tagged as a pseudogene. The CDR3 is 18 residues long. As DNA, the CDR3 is TGTGCCAGCATCCCAGAGGGCAGACAGGATCCCCCTGATCAGCCCCAGCATTTT. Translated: CASIPEGRQDPPDQPQHF.

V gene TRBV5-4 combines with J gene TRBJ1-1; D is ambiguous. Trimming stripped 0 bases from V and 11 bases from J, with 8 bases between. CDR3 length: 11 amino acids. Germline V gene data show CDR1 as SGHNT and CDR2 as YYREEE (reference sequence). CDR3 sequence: CASSLEGPAFF. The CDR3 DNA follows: TGTGCCAGCAGCTTGGAGGGTCCCGCTTTCTTT.

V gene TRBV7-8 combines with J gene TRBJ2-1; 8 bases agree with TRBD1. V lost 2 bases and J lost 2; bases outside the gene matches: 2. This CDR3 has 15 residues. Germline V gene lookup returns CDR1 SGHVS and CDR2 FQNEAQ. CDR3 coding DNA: TGTGCCAGCAGCTTATGGGACAGGACCTACAATGAGCAGTTCTTC. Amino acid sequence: CASSLWDRTYNEQFF.

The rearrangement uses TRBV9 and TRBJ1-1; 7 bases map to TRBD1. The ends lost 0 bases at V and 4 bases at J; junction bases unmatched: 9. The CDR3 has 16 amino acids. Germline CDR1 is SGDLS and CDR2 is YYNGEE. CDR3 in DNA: TGTGCCAGCAGCGTAGGACATCAGGGGGGGGTCACTGAAGCTTTCTTT. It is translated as CASSVGHQGGVTEAFF.

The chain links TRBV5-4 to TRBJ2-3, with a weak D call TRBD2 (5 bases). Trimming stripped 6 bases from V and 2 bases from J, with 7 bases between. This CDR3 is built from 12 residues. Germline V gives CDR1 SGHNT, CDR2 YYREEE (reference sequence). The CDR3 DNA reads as TGTGCCAGCACTAGCCACACAGATACGCAGTATTTT. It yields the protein CASTSHTDTQYF.

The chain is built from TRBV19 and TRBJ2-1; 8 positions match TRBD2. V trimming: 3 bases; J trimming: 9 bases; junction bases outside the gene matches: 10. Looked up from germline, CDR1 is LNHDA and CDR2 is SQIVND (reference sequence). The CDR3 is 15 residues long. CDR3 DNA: TGTGCCAGTAGTATTACGGGAGGGCCGGGGGGTGAGCAGTTCTTC. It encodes CASSITGGPGGEQFF.

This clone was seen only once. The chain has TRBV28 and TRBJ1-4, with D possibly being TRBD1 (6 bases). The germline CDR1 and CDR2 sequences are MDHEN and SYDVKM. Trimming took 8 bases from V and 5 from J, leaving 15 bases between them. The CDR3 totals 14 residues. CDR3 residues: CASLLTGLNEKLFF. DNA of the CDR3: TGTGCCAGCTTACTAACAGGGCTGAATGAAAAACTGTTTTTT.

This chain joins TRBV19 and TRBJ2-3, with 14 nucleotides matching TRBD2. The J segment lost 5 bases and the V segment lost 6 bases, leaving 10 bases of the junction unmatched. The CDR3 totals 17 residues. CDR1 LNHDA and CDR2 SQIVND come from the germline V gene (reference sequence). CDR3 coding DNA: TGTGCCAGTAGACCTCGGCCGGGACTAGCGGGAGTAGATACGCAGTATTTT. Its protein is CASRPRPGLAGVDTQYF.

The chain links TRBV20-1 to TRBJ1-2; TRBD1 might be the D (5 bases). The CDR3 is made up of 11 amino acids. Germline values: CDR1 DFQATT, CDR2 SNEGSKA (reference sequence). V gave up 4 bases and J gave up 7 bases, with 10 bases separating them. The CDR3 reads CSATPGPGYTF. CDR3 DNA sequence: TGCAGTGCTACTCCGGGGCCTGGCTACACCTTC.

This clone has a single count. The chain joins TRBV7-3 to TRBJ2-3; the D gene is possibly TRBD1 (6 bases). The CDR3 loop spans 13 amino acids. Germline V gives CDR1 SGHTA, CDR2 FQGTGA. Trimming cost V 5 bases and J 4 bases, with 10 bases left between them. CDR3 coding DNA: TGTGCCAGCAGCCAAACAGGGTCAGATACGCAGTATTTT. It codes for CASSQTGSDTQYF.

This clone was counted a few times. The CDR3 DNA is TGTGCCAGCAGCCAAGGGTCAGGGGCAGGCATTCAGTACTTC. It yields the protein CASSQGSGAGIQYF. The chain couples TRBV14 to TRBJ2-4, with D perhaps TRBD1 (6 bases). This CDR3 is built from 14 residues. Germline V lookup: CDR1 SGHDN, CDR2 FVKESK. V was cut by 1 base and J by 9 bases, with 13 bases left in between.

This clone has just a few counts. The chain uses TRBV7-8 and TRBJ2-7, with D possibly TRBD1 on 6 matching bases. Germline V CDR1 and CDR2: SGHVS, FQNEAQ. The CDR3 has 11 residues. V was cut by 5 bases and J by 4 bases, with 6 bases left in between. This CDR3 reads CASSRGYEQYF. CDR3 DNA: TGTGCCAGCAGCAGGGGGTACGAGCAGTACTTC. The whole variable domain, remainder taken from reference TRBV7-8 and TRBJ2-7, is GAGVSQSPRYKVAKRGQDVALRCDPISGHVSLFWYQQALGQGPEFLTYFQNEAQLDKSGLPSDRFFAERPEGSVSTLKIQRTQQEDSAVYLCASSRGYEQYFGPGTRLTVT.

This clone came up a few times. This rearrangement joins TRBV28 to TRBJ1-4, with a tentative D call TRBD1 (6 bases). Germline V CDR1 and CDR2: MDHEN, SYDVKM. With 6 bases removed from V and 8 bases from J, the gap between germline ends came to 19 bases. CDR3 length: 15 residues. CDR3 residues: CASSWGRQGVEKLFF. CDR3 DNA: TGTGCCAGCAGCTGGGGGCGGCAGGGAGTCGAAAAACTGTTTTTT.

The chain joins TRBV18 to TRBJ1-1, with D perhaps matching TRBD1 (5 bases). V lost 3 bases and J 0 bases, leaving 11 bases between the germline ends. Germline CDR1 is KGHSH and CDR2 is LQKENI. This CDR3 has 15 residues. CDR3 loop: CASSPSGGLNTEAFF. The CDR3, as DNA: TGTGCCAGCTCACCTTCCGGGGGTTTGAACACTGAAGCTTTCTTT.

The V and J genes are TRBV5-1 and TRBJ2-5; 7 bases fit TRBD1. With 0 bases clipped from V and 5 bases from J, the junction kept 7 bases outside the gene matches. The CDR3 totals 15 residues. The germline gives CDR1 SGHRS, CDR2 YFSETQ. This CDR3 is CASSLVRGSGETQYF. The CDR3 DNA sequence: TGCGCCAGCAGCTTGGTCAGGGGGTCGGGGGAGACCCAGTACTTC.

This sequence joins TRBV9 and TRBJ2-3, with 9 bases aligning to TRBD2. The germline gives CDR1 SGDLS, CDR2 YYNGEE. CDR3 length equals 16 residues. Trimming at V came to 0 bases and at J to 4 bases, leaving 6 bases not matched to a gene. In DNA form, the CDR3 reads TGTGCCAGCAGCGTAGTGGCTAGCGGGACCGCAGATACGCAGTATTTT. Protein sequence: CASSVVASGTADTQYF.

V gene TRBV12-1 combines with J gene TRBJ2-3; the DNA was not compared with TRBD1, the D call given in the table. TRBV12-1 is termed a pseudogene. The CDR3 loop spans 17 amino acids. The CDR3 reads CASSFVVGTGLTDTQYF. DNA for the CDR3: TGTGCCAGCAGCTTTGTCGTCGGTACAGGTCTCACAGATACGCAGTATTTT.

For the CDR3, the DNA is TGCGCCAGCAGCTCGTTTTCCCGAGACGGTCCAGGTGCATATGAGCAGTTCTTC. Amino acid sequence: CASSSFSRDGPGAYEQFF. V and J are TRBV5-1 and TRBJ2-1; no firm D call. V lost 3 bases, J lost 8 bases, and 27 bases lay in between. This CDR3 comprises 18 residues. Germline V gene sequence: CDR1 SGHRS, CDR2 YFSETQ.

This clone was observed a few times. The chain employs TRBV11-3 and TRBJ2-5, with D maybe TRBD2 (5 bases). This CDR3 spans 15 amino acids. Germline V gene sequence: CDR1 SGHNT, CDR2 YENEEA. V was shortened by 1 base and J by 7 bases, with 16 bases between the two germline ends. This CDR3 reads CASSLGTDYQSTQYF. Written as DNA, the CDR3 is TGTGCCAGCAGCTTAGGGACTGACTATCAATCGACCCAGTACTTC.

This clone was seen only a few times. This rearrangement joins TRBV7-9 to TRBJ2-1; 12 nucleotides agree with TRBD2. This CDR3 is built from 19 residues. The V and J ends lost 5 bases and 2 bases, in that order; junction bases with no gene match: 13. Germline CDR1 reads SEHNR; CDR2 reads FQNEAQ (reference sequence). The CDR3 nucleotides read TGTGCCAGCAGCCCCAGGAGACTAGCGGGAGAAGGGGCCTACAATGAGCAGTTCTTC. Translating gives CASSPRRLAGEGAYNEQFF.

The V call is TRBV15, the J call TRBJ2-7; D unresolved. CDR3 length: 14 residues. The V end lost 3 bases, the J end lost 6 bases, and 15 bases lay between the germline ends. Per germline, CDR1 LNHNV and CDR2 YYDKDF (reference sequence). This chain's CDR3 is CATSSDRVGFEQYF. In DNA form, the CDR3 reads TGTGCCACCAGCAGCGATAGGGTAGGGTTCGAGCAGTACTTC.

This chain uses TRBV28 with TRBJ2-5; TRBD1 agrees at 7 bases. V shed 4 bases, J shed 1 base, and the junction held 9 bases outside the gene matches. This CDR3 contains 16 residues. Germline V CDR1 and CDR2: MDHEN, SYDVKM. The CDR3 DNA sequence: TGTGCCAGCAGTTCACGGACAGGCTTGCCCCAAGAGACCCAGTACTTC. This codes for CASSSRTGLPQETQYF.

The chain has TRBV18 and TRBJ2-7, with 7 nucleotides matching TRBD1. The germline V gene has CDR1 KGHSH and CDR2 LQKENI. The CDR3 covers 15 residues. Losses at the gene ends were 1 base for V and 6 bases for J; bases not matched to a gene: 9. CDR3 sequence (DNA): TGTGCCAGCTCACCACGTCGTGACAGGGCGGGCGAGCAGTACTTC. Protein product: CASSPRRDRAGEQYF. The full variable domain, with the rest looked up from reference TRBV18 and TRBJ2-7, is NAGVMQNPRHLVRRRGQEARLRCSPMKGHSHVYWYRQLPEEGLKFMVYLQKENIIDESGMPKERFSAEFPKEGPSILRIQQVVRGDSAAYFCASSPRRDRAGEQYFGPGTRLTVT.

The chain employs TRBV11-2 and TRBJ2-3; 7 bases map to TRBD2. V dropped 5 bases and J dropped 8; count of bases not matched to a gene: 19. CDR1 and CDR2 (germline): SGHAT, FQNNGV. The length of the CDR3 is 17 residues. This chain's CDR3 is CASSPTQGQRGLGTQYF. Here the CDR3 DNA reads TGTGCCAGCAGCCCCACCCAAGGGCAGCGGGGACTGGGTACGCAGTATTTT.